The clone carrying this T cell receptor (beta chain) has at least ten counts. Its target is unknown. Each sequencing run yielded over 180 million TCR-beta sequences from 15-18 subjects. TCRdb analysed the 5' RACE reads with MiXCR anew, one entry per CDR3 protein. This table has approximately 31,000 distinct CDR3 sequences, approximately 4.5% appearing once. This entry comes from a study of neurological immune-mediated disorders. Study results and limitations: It was HTLV-1-associated myelopathy that showed the most TCR clonal expansion, while multiple sclerosis showed the least, falling below healthy controls.

The receptor comes from a young man in good health. The sequenced material came from PBMCs.

The CDR3 DNA is TGTGCCAGCAGCCAACTGACAGGGAGTACAGATACGCAGTATTTT. Protein: CASSQLTGSTDTQYF. The rearrangement joins TRBV3-1 to TRBJ2-3; 7 nucleotides align to TRBD1. The CDR3 runs to 15 residues. The V segment lost 2 bases and the J segment 3 bases; nucleotides outside the gene matches: 5. Germline V gene data show CDR1 as LGHDT and CDR2 as YNNKEL (reference sequence).